This TCR beta chain was identified in a study of cytomegalovirus exposure and HLA in healthy donors. Researchers ran the PCR with 60 Vbeta and 13 Jbeta primers. Some clones are missing from TCRdb's copy, which holds only in-frame ones; the method was immunoSEQ multiplex PCR. This table has approximately 110,000 clones, around 72% appearing once. Trimming cost V 3 bases and J 3 bases, with 14 bases left between them. CDR3 length equals 15 residues. CDR1 and CDR2 (germline): SGHAT, FQNNGV. The chain couples TRBV11-2 to TRBJ1-1; D is undetermined. The sequencing input was PBMCs. The source of this sequence is a man aged 25-45 years in good health and CMV-seronegative. As DNA, the CDR3 is TGTGCCAGCAGCTTGGCGGCTCCTTCTCACACTGAAGCTTTCTTT. Residues: CASSLAAPSHTEAFF.